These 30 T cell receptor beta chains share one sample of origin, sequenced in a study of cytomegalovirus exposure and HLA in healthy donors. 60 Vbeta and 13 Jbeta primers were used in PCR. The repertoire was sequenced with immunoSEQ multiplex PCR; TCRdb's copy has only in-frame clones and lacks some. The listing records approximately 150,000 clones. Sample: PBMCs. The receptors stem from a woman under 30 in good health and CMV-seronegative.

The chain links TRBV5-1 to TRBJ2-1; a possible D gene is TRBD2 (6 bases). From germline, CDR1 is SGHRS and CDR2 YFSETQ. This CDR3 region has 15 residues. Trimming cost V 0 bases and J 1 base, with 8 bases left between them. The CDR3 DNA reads TGCGCCAGCAGCTTGGGGGGGGATTCCTACAATGAGCAGTTCTTC. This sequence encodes CASSLGGDSYNEQFF.

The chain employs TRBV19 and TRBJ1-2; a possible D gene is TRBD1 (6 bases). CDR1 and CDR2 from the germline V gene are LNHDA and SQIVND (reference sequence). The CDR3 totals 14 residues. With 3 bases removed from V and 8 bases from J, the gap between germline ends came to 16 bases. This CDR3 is CASSMSGASRGYTF. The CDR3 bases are TGTGCCAGTAGTATGTCAGGGGCTTCGCGGGGCTACACCTTC.

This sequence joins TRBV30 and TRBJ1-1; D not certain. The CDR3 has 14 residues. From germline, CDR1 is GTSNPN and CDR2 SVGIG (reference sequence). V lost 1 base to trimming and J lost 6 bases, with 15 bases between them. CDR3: CAWSDEGKVPEAFF. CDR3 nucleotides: TGTGCCTGGAGTGATGAGGGAAAGGTTCCTGAAGCTTTCTTT.

The chain's CDR3 is CASSPFEISGANVLTF. In DNA, the CDR3 is TGTGCCAGCTCACCATTTGAGATCTCTGGGGCCAACGTCCTGACTTTC. The rearrangement uses TRBV18 and TRBJ2-6; D is unresolved. This CDR3 has 16 residues. The V end lost 2 bases, the J end lost 0 bases, and 8 bases lay between the germline ends. Germline lookup yields CDR1 KGHSH and CDR2 LQKENI.

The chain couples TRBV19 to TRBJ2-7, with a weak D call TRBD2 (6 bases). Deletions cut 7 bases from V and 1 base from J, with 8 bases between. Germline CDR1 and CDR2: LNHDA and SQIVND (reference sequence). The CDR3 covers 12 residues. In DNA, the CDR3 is TGTGCCAGTATACGGGGGTCCTACGAGCAGTACGTC. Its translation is CASIRGSYEQYV.

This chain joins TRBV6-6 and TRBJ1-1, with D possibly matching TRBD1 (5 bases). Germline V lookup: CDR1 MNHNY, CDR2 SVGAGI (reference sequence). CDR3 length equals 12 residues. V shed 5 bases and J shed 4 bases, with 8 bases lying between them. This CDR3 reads CASSRQSTEAFF. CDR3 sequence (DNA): TGTGCCAGCAGTCGACAGAGCACTGAAGCTTTCTTT.

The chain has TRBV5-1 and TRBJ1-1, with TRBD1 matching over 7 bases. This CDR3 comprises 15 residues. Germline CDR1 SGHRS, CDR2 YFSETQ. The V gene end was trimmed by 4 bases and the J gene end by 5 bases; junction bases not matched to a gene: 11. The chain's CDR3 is CASSRDSMAGTEAFF. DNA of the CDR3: TGCGCCAGCAGCCGGGACAGTATGGCGGGGACTGAAGCTTTCTTT.

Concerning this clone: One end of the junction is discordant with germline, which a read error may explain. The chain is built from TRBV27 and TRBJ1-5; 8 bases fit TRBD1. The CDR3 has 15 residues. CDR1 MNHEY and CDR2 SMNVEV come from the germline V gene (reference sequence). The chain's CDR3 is CACSLAGQVNQPQHF. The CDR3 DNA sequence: TGTGCCTGCAGTTTAGCGGGACAGGTCAATCAGCCCCAGCATTTT.

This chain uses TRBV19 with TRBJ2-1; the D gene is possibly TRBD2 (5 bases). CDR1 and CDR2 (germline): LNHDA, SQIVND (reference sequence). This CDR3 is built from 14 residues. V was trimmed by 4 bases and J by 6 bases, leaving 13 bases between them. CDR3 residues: CASSTTGGPNEQFF. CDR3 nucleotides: TGTGCCAGTAGTACCACCGGAGGACCCAATGAGCAGTTCTTC.

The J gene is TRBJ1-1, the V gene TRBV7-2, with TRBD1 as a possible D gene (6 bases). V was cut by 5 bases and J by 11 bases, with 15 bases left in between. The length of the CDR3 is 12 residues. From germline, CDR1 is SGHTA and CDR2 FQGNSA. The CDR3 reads CASSIIQGPAFF. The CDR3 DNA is TGTGCCAGCAGCATAATCCAGGGGCCGGCTTTCTTT.

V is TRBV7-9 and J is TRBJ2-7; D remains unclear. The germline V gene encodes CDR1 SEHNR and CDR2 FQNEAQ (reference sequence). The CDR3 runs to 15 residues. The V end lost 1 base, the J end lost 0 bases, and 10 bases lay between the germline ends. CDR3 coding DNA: TGTGCCAGCAGCTTAGGGGCCTCCACCTCCTACGAGCAGTACTTC. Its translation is CASSLGASTSYEQYF.

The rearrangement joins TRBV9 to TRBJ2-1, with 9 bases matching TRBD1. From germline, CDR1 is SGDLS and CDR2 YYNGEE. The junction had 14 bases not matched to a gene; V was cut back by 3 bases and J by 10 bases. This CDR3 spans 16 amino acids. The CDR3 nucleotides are TGTGCCAGCAGCGCTACAGGGGGCGCAGGTTTCGGGGAGCAGTTCTTC. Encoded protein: CASSATGGAGFGEQFF.

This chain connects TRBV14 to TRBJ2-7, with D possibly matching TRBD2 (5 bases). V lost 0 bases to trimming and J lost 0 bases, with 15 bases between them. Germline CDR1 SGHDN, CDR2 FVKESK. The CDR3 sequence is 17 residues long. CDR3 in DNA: TGTGCCAGCAGCCAAGATTATACGGGGATTCTCTCCTACGAGCAGTACTTC. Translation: CASSQDYTGILSYEQYF.

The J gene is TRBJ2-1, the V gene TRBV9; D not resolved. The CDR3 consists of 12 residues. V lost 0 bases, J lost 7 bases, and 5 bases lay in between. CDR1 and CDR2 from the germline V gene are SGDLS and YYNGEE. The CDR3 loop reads CASSVDWNEQFF. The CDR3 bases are TGTGCCAGCAGCGTAGACTGGAATGAGCAGTTCTTC.

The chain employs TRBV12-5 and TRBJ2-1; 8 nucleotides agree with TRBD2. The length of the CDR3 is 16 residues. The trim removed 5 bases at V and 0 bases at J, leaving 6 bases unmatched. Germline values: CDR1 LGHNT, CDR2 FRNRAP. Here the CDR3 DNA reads TGTGCTAGTGGTGTCACTGGACTAGCCTCCTACAATGAGCAGTTCTTC. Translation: CASGVTGLASYNEQFF.

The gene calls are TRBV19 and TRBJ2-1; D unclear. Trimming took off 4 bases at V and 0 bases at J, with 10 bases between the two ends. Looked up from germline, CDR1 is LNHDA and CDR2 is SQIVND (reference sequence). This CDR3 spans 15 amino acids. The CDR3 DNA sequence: TGTGCCAGTAGTACGGTGTCTAACTCCTACAATGAGCAGTTCTTC. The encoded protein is CASSTVSNSYNEQFF.

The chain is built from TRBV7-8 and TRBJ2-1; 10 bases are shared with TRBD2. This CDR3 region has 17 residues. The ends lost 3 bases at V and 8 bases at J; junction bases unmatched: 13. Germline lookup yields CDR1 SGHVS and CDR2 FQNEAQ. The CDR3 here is CASSFELSSGSRDEQFF. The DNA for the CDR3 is TGTGCCAGCAGCTTTGAACTCTCTAGCGGGAGTCGGGATGAGCAGTTCTTC.

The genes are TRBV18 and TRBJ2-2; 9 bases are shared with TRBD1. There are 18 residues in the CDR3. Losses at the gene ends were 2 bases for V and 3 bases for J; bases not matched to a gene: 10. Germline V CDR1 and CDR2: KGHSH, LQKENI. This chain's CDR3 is CASSPGAPGQGYTGELFF. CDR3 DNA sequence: TGTGCCAGCTCACCAGGGGCCCCGGGACAGGGCTACACCGGGGAGCTGTTTTTT.

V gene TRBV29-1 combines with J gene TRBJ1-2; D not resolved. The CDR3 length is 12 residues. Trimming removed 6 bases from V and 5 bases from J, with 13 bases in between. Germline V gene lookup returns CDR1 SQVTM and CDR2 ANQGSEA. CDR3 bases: TGCAGCGTCTCCTTTACAGATTATGGCTACACCTTC. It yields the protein CSVSFTDYGYTF.

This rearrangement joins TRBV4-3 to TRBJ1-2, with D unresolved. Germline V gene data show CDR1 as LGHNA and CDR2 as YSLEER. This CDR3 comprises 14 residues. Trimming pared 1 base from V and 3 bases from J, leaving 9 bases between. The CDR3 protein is CASSQGAGDYGYTF. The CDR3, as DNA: TGCGCCAGCAGCCAAGGTGCGGGCGACTATGGCTACACCTTC.

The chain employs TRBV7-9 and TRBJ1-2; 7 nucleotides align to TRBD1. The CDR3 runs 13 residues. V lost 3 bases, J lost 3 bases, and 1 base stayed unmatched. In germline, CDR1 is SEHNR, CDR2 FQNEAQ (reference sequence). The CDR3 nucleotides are TGTGCCAGCAGCTTGGGGACAGACTATGGCTACACCTTC. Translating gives CASSLGTDYGYTF.

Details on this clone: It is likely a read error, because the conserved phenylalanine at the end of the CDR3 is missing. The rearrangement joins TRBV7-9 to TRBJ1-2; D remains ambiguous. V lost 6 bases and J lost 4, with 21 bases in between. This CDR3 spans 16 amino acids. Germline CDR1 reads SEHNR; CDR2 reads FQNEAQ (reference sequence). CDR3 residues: CASSPDGVKLAYGYTL. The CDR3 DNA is TGTGCCAGCAGTCCCGACGGGGTTAAGTTAGCCTATGGCTACACCCTC.

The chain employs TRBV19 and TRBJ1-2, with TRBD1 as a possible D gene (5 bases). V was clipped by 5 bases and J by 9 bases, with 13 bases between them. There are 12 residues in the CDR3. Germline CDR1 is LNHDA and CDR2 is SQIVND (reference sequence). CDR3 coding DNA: TGTGCCAGTAGTCCCGGGGAGGGGAGCTACACCTTC. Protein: CASSPGEGSYTF.

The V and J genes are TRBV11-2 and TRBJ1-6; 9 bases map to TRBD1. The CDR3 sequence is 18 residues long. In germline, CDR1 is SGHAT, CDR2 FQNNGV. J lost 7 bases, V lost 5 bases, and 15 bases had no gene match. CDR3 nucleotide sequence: TGTGCCAGCAGCCCTCGGACAGGGGCCGTCGGTGGGAATTCACCCCTCCACTTT. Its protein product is CASSPRTGAVGGNSPLHF.

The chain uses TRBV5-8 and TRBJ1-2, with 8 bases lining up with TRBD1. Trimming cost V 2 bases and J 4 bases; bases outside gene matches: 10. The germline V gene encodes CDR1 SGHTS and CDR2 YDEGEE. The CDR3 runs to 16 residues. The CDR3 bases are TGTGCCAGCAGCTTCCGTTTTGACAGGGGTGGCTATGGCTACACCTTC. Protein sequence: CASSFRFDRGGYGYTF. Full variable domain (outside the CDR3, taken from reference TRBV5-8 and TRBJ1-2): EAGVTQSPTHLIKTRGQQATLRCSPISGHTSVYWYQQALGLGLQFLLWYDEGEERNRGNFPPRFSGRQFPNYSSELNVNALELEDSALYLCASSFRFDRGGYGYTFGSGTRLTVV.

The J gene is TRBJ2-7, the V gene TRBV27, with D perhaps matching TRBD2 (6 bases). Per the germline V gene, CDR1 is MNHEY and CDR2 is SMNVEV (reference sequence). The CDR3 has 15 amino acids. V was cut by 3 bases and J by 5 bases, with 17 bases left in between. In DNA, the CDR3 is TGTGCCAGCAGTTTGACGGGAGATAAAGAAAACGAGCAGTACGTC. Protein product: CASSLTGDKENEQYV.

CDR3: CASSERDREGYTF. DNA of the CDR3: TGTGCCAGCAGTGAACGGGACAGGGAGGGCTACACCTTC. V gene TRBV6-1 combines with J gene TRBJ1-2; 9 positions match TRBD1. The CDR3 is 13 amino acids. J was trimmed by 8 bases and V by 2 bases; bases with no gene match: 3. Germline CDR1 is MNHNS and CDR2 is SASEGT.

Here the CDR3 DNA reads TGTGCCAGCAGCTTCTTGACAGGGGGAAGTGCTGAAGCTTTCTTT. Translation: CASSFLTGGSAEAFF. The chain recombines TRBV11-3 with TRBJ1-1; TRBD1 agrees at 9 bases. Germline V gene sequence: CDR1 SGHNT, CDR2 YENEEA. The ends lost 3 bases at V and 6 bases at J; junction bases unmatched: 8. This CDR3 contains 15 residues.

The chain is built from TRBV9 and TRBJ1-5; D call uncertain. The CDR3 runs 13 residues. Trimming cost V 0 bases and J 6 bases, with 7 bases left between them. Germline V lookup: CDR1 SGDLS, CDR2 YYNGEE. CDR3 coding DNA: TGTGCCAGCAGCGTAGACCTACTTCAGCCCCAGCATTTT. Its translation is CASSVDLLQPQHF.

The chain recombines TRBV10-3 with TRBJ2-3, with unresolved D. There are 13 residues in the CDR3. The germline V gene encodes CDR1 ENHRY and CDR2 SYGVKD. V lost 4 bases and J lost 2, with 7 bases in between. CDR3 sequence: CAISVLATDTQYF. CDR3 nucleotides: TGTGCCATCAGTGTATTGGCCACAGATACGCAGTATTTT.